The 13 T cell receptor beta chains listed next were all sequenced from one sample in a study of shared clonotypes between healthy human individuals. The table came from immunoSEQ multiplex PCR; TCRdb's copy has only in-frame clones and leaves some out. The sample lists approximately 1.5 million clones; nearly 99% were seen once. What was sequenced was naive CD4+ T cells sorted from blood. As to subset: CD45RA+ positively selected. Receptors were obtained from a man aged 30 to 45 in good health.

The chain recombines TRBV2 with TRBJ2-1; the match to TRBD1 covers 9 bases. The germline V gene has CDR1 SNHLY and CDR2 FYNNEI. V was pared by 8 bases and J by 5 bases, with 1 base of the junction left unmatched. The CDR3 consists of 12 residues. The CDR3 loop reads CASGDRDNEQFF. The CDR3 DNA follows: TGTGCCAGCGGGGACAGGGACAATGAGCAGTTCTTC.

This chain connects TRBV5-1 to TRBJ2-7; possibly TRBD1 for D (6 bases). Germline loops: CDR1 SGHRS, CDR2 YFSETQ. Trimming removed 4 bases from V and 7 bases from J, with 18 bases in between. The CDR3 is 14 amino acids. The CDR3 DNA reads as TGCGCCAGCAGCCCCACAGGGAACCGTGTTGAGCAGTACTTC. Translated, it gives CASSPTGNRVEQYF.

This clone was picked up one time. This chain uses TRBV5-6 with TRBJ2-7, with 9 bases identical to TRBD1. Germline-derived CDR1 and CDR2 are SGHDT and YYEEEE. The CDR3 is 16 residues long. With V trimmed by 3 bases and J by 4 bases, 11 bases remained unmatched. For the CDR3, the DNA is TGTGCCAGCAGCTCAAACCTACAGGGGGCGCATTACGAGCAGTACTTC. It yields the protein CASSSNLQGAHYEQYF.

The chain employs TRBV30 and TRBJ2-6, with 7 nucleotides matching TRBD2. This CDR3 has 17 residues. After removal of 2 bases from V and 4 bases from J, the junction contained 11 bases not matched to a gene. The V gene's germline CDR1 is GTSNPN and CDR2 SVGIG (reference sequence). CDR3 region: CAWSLNSGMRGANVLTF. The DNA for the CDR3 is TGTGCCTGGAGTCTAAACAGCGGGATGCGAGGGGCCAACGTCCTGACTTTC.

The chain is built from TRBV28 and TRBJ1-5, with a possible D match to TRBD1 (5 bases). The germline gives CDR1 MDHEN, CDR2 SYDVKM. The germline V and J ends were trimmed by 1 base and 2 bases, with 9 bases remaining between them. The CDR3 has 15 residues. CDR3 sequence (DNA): TGTGCCAGCAGTTTATTCAGGGTTGGCAATCAGCCCCAGCATTTT. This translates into CASSLFRVGNQPQHF.

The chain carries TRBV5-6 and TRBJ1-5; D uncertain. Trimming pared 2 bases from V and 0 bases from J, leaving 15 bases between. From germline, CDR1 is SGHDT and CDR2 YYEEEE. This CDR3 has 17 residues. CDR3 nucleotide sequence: TGTGCCAGCAGCTTTCATCTTTTCGAAGGTAGCAATCAGCCCCAGCATTTT. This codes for CASSFHLFEGSNQPQHF.

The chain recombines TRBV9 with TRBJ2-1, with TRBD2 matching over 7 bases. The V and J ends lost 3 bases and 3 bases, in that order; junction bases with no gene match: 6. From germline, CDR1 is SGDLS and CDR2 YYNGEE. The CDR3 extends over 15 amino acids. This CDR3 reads CASSAAGDNYNEQFF. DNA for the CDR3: TGTGCCAGCAGCGCGGCGGGGGATAACTACAATGAGCAGTTCTTC.

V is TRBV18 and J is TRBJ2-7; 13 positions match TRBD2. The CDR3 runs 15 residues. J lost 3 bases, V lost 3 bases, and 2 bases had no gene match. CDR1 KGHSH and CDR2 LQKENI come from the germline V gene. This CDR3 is CASSPGTSGDYEQYF. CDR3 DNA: TGTGCCAGCTCACCCGGGACTAGCGGGGACTACGAGCAGTACTTC.

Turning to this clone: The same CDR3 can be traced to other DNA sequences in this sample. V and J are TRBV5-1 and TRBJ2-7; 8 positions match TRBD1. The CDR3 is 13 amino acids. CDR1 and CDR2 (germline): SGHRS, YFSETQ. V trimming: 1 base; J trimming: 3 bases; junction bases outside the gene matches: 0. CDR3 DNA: TGCGCCAGCAGCTTGACAGGGGGCTACGAGCAGTACTTC. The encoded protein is CASSLTGGYEQYF.

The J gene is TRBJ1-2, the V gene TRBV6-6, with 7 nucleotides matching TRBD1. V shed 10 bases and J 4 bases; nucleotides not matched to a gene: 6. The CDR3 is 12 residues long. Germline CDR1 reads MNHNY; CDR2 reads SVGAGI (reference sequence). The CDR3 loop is CAIRQGPYGYTF. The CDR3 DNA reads TGTGCCATTCGACAGGGTCCCTATGGCTACACCTTC.

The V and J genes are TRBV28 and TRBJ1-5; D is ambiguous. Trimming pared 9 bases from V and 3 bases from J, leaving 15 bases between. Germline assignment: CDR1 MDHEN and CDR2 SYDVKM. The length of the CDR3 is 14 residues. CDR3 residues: CASQKGQFNQPQHF. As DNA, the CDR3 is TGTGCCAGTCAAAAGGGTCAGTTCAATCAGCCCCAGCATTTT.

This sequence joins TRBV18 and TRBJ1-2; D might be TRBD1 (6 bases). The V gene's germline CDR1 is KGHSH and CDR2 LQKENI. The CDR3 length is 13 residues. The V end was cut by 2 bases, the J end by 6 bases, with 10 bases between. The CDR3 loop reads CASSPVEGDGYTF. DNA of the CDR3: TGTGCCAGCTCACCAGTGGAGGGGGATGGCTACACCTTC.

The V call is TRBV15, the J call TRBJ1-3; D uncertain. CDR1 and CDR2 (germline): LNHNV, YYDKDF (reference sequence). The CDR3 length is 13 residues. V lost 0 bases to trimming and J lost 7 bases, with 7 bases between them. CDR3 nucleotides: TGTGCCACCAGCAGAGATCGGGAGAACACCATATATTTT. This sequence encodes CATSRDRENTIYF.